This TCR beta chain appears in the sequencing data of a study of blood T cell repertoires in COVID-19. The CDR3 length is 16 residues. Per the germline V gene, CDR1 is SGHRS and CDR2 is YFSETQ. The germline V and J ends were trimmed by 1 base and 7 bases, with 15 bases remaining between them. The data were produced by immunoSEQ multiplex PCR, yet TCRdb's version contains in-frame clones alone and is incomplete. Of 260,000 or so clones listed, 85% are singletons. Sequencing was done on a sample of PBMCs or T cells enriched from blood (not recorded which). The rearrangement joins TRBV5-1 to TRBJ1-6; D remains ambiguous. This sequence originates from a woman in her forties or fifties who had recovered from COVID-19. The CDR3 protein is CASSLNGEMPNSPLHF. CDR3 nucleotides: TGCGCCAGCAGCTTGAACGGGGAGATGCCGAATTCACCCCTCCACTTT. The full variable domain, with the rest looked up from reference TRBV5-1 and TRBJ1-6, is KAGVTQTPRYLIKTRGQQVTLSCSPISGHRSVSWYQQTPGQGLQFLFEYFSETQRNKGNFPGRFSGRQFSNSRSEMNVSTLELGDSALYLCASSLNGEMPNSPLHFGNGTRLTVT.